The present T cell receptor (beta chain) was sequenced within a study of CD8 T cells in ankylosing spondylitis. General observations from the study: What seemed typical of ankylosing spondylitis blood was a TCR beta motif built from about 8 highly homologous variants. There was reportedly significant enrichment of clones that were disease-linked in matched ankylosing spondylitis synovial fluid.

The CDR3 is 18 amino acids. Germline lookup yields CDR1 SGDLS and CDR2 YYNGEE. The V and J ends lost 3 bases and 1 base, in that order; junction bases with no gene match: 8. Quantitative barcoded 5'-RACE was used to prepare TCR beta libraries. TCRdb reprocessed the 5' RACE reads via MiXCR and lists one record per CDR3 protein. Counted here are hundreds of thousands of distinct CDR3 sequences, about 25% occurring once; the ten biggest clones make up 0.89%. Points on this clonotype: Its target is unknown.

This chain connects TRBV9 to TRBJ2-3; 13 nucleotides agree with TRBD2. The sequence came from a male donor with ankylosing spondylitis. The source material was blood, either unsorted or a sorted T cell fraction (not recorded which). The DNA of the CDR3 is TGTGCCAGCAGCGGGGGACTAGCGGGAACGCCAGGCACAGATACGCAGTATTTT. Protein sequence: CASSGGLAGTPGTDTQYF.